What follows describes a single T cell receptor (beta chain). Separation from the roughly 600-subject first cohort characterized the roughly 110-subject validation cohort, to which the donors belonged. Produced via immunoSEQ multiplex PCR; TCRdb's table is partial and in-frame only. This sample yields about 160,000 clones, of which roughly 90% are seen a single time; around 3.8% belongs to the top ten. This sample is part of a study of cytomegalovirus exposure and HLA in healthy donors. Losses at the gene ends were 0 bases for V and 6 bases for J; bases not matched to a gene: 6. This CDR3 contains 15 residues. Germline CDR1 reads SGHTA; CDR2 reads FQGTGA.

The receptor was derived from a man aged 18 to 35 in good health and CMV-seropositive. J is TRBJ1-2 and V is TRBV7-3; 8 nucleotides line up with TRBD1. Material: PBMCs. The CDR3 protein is CASSLTATGEDGYTF. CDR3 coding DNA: TGTGCCAGCAGCTTAACGGCGACAGGGGAGGATGGCTACACCTTC.